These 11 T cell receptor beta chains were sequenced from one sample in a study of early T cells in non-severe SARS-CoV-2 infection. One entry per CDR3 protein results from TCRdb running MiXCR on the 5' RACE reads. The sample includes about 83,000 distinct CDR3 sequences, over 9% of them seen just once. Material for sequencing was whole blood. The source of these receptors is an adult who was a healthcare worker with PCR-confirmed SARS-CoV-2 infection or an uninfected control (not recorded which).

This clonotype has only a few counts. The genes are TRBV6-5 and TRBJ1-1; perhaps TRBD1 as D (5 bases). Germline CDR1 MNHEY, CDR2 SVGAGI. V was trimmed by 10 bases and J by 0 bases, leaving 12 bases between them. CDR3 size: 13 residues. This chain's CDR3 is CATSLGVNTEAFF. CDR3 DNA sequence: TGTGCCACCTCTTTAGGGGTGAACACTGAAGCTTTCTTT.

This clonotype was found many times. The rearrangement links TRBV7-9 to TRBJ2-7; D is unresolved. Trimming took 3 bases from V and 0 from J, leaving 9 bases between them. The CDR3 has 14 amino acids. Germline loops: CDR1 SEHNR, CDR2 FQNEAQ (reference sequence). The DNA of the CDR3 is TGTGCCAGCAGCTTTACCGGCAGCTCCTACGAGCAGTACTTC. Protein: CASSFTGSSYEQYF.

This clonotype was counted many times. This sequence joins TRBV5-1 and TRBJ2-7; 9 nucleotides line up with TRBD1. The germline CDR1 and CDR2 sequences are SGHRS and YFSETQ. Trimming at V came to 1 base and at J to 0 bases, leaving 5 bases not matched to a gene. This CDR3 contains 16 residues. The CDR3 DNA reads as TGCGCCAGCAGCTTGCGTCTGGACAGGGGCTCCTACGAGCAGTACTTC. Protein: CASSLRLDRGSYEQYF.

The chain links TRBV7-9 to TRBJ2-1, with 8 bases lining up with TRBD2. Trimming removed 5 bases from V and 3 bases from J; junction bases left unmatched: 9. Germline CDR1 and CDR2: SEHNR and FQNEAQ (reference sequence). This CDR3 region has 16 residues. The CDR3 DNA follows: TGTGCCAGCAGCAAAATCCCTAGCGGGCGCTACAATGAGCAGTTCTTC. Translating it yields CASSKIPSGRYNEQFF. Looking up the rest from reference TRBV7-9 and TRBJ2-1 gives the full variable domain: DTGVSQNPRHKITKRGQNVTFRCDPISEHNRLYWYRQTLGQGPEFLTYFQNEAQLEKSRLLSDRFSAERPKGSFSTLEIQRTEQGDSAMYLCASSKIPSGRYNEQFFGPGTRLTVL.

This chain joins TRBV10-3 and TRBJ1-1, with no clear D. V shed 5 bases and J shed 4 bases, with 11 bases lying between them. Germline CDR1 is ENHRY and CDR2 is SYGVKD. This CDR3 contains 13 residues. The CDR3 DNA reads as TGTGCCATCAGTTTCACCTCCGGCACTGAAGCTTTCTTT. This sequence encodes CAISFTSGTEAFF.

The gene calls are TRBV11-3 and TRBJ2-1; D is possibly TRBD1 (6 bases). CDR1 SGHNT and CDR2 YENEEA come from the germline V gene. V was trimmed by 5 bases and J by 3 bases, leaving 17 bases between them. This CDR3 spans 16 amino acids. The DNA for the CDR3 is TGTGCCAGCAGCCGAGGGGGAGATCGGAGCTACAATGAGCAGTTCTTC. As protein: CASSRGGDRSYNEQFF.

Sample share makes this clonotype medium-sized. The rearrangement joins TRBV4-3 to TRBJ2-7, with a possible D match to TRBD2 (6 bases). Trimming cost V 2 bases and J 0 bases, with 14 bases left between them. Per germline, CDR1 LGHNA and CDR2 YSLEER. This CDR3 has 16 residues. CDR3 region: CASSQNLAASSYEQYF. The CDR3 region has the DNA TGCGCCAGCAGCCAAAATTTAGCGGCAAGCTCCTACGAGCAGTACTTC.

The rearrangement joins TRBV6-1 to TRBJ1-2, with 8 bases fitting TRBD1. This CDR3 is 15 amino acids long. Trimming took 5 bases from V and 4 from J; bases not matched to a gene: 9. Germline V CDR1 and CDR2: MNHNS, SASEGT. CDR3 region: CASSIGQGVIYGYTF. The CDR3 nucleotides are TGTGCCAGCAGTATAGGACAGGGTGTAATCTATGGCTACACCTTC.

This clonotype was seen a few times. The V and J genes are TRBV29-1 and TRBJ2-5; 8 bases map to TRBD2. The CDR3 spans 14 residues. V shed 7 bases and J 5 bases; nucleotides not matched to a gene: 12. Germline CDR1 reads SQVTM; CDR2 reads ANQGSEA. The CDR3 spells CSAPRRGVGETQYF. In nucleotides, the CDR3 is TGCAGCGCGCCCCGGCGGGGGGTGGGGGAGACCCAGTACTTC.

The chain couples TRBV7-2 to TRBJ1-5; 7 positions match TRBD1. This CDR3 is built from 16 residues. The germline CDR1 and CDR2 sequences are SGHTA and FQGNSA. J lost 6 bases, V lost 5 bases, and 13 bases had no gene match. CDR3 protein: CASSQNRGIEAQPQHF. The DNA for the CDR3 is TGTGCCAGCAGCCAGAACAGGGGTATTGAGGCTCAGCCCCAGCATTTT.

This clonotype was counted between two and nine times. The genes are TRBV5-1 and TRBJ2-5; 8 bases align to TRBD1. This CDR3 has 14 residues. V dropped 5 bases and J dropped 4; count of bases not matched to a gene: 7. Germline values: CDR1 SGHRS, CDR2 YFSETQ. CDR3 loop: CASRSRTGRETQYF. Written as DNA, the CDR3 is TGCGCCAGCAGATCTCGGACAGGGAGAGAGACCCAGTACTTC.